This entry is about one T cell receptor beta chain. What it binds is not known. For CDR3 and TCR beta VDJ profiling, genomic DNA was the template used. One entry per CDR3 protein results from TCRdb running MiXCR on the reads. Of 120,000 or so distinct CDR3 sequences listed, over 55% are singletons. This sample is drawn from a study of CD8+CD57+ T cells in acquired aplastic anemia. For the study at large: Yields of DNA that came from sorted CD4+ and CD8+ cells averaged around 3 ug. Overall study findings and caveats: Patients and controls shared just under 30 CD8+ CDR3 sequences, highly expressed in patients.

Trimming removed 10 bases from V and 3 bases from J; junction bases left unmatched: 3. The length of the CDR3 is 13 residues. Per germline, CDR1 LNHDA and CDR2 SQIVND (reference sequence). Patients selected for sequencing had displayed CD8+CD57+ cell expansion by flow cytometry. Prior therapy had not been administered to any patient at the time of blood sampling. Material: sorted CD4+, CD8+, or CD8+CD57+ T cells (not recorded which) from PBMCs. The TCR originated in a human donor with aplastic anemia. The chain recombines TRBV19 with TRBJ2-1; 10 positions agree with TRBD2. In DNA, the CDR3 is TGTGCCACTAGCGGGGGATGCTACAATGAGCAGTTCTTC. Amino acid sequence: CATSGGCYNEQFF.